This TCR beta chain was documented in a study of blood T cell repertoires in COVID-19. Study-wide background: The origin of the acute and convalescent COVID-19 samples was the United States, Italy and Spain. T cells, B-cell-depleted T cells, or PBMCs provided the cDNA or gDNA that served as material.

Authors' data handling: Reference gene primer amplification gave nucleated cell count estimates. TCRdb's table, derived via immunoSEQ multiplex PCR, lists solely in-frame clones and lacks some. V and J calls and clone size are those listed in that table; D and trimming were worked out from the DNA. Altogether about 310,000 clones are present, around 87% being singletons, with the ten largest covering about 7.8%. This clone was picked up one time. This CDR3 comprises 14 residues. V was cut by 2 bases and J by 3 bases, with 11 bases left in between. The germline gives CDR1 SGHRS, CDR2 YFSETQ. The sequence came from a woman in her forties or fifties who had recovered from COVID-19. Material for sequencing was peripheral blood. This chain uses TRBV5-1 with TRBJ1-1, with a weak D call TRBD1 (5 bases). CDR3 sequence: CASSFGGADTEAFF. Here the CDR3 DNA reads TGCGCCAGCAGCTTCGGAGGGGCGGACACTGAAGCTTTCTTT.